The present entry profiles one T cell receptor (beta chain) with its context. What antigen it recognizes has not been identified. Base qualities are missing; no much larger clone stands one base away. Library method: the immunoSEQ multiplex PCR assay. RNA was extracted from all samples and reverse transcribed into cDNA, which served as template for TCR sequencing. First-strand cDNA was synthesized with SuperScript III using a 2:1 mix of oligo-dT and random hexamers. A synthetic immune receptor repertoire was used to measure amplification bias, and any remaining bias was corrected computationally. Per the source publication's procedure: After raw reads were preprocessed to remove errors, the CDR3 was defined following IMGT conventions as running from the conserved cysteine to phenylalanine. Clonality was calculated as 1 minus Shannon entropy normalized by log2 of the number of productive unique TCRs. Whether each scalp clone was CD4 or CD8 was inferred by checking scalp TCRbeta sequences against the CD4 and CD8 repertoires from sorted blood. The immuneACCESS repertoire file appears here via TCRdb, limited to in-frame rearrangements. These files lack a portion of the clones; in checked studies, under half of the deficit traces to unresolved V genes, and the cause of the others is not known. V and J calls and clone size are those listed in that table; D and trimming were worked out from the DNA. Here the sample has under 150,000 clones; around 56% occur a single time. The top ten constitute approximately 0.5% of the sample.

V was cut back by 2 bases and J by 5 bases, leaving a gap of 17 bases between them. Per the germline V gene, SGDLS is the CDR1 and YYNGEE is the CDR2. The CDR3 runs 15 amino acids, cysteine and phenylalanine included. Of all the DNA, just the CDR3 is kept, 45 bases in frame from base 1. Read against the paper, the sample's time point label means: four to five weeks on oral tofacitinib. The treatment or condition label for this specimen denotes: oral pan-JAK inhibitor, 5-10 mg twice daily. From alopecia areata patients, peripheral blood was collected along with lesional scalp punch biopsies. PBMCs were isolated by density centrifugation and stained for CD3, CD4 and CD8, and CD4+ and CD8+ T cells were sorted on a FACSAria. These data are taken from a study of CD8+ T cells in alopecia areata (dated by TCRdb to 2016 to 2018). A note on the overall study: Treated patients were enrolled in an open-label pilot trial of oral tofacitinib at 5 to 10 mg twice daily for moderate-to-severe alopecia areata. TCRbeta CDR3 regions were amplified by immunoSEQ multiplex PCR with 35 Vbeta forward and 13 Jbeta reverse primers. RNA was extracted with the PAXgene miRNA kit for fixed scalp, the miRNeasy kit for PBMCs, and the RNeasy kit for mouse skin. Scalp tissue and sorted CD4+ and CD8+ peripheral blood T cells from patchy and totalis/universalis alopecia areata patients and from healthy controls were covered by human TCRbeta sequencing. Tofacitinib-treated patients had biopsies at baseline and at 4 and 24 weeks of treatment, with a later scalp biopsy in several patients. Scalp clonality was compared among normal scalp (n=4), patchy alopecia areata scalp (n=8), and alopecia totalis/universalis scalp (n=8). The SALT score, which quantifies the percentage of affected scalp surface area, was used to measure disease severity in treated patients. Tofacitinib was given for 6 to 18 months, followed by 6 months of follow-up off drug to assess delayed response and recurrence. To study T cell clonal expansion in alopecia areata, the researchers applied high-throughput TCRbeta sequencing to both the C3H/HeJ mouse model and human patients. What the research found in general, with its limitations: Scalp TCR repertoire analysis is complicated because resident alphabeta T cells in normal human skin are also sequenced, whereas mouse skin is dominated by gammadelta T cells. The treated cohort was small, with a single nonresponder, so links between baseline CD8+ expansion and response need larger studies. Tofacitinib significantly decreased scalp clonality and the number of expanded CD8+ clones among the top 100 scalp clones. Higher clonality and more expanded CD8+ clones were observed in lesional scalp than in normal scalp, particularly in alopecia totalis/universalis, a finding suggestive of antigenic drive. During tofacitinib treatment, many expanded lesional clones remained in scalp and blood, and this persistence may partly explain relapse after treatment is stopped. TCR sequences shared between patients were less clear than in mice, possibly partly because of HLA diversity in the patient population.

The starting material was CD4+ T cells sorted from blood, obtained at week 4, from a patient treated with tofacitinib. This TCR came from a human donor with alopecia areata. The rearranged chain carries TRBV9 and TRBJ2-7, with no confidently assigned D gene. Here is the DNA: TGTGCCAGCAGCGTCACACCCCTGGGGTGGGACGAGCAGTACTTC. The encoded protein is CASSVTPLGWDEQYF.